This entry concerns a single T cell receptor (beta chain). This clonotype was counted many times. Its target antigen remains unknown. No base qualities exist here, and no much larger clone lies one base off it. The germline V end is reduced by 2 bases and the J end by 5 bases; junction bases left unmatched: 7. Based on the germline V gene, the CDR1 and CDR2 sequences are SGDLS and YYNGEE. Spanning cysteine to phenylalanine, the CDR3 consists of 16 amino acids. The retained sequence is limited to the CDR3, 48 bases, with the frame set at the first base. The data are from a study of response to subunit inactivated influenza vaccine (dated by TCRdb to 2016 to 2019). For the study in its entirety: The study used deep quantitative T cell receptor repertoire profiling to track responses to a trivalent subunit inactivated influenza vaccine.

Receptors were amplified or captured by RT-PCR. Sequencing took place on an Illumina HiSeq 2500. In TCRdb, the public reads were trimmed at Q25 with fastp and aligned with MiXCR, with productive beta chains retained. Records with the same CDR3 protein are collapsed into one entry carrying the most frequent genes and DNA. The sample table contains about 520,000 distinct CDR3 sequences; only one count was recorded for approximately 7.2% of them. The ten largest make up 13% of the sample. Overall study results and their limits: According to the authors, only a limited number of new T cells may be recruited by each seasonal influenza vaccination.

This TCR was sampled from a man aged 45 to 75 who received an inactivated influenza vaccine. Donor details come from another sample of the same person, matched by shared clones. This specimen was PBMCs from blood, taken about 23 months after vaccination. Here the chain combines TRBV9 and TRBJ2-5; a stretch of 12 junction bases matches TRBD2. The CDR3 region: CASSVSSGRALETQYF. The sequence in DNA is TGTGCCAGCAGCGTTTCTAGCGGGAGGGCCCTGGAGACCCAGTACTTC.